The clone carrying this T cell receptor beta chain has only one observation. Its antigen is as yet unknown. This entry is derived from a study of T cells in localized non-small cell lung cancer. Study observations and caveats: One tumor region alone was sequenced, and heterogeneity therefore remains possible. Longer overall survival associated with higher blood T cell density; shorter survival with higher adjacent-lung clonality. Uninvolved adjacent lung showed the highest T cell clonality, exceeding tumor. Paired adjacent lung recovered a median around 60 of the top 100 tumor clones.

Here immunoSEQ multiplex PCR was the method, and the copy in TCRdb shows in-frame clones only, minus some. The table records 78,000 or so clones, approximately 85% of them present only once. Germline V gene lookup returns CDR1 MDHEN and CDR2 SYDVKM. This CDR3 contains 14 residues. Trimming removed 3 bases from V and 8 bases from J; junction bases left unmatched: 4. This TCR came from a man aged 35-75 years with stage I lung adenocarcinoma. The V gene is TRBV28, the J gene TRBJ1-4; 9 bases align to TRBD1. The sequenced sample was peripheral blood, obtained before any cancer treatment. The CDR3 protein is CASSLGQGPEKLFF. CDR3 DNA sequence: TGTGCCAGCAGTTTGGGACAGGGCCCCGAAAAACTGTTTTTT.